The 20 T cell receptor beta chains below all came from one sample that was sequenced in a study of beta chain features in type 1 diabetes. Their antigens are not known. The sequenced template was cDNA made from the entire isolated RNA. TCRdb's copy holds only in-frame clones and misses some; the assay was immunoSEQ multiplex PCR. This table has 400,000 or so clones, 8.5% to 10% appearing once. Study-level results: All four CD4+ subsets from Type 1 diabetes patients carried moderately but significantly shorter TCRB CDR3s.

The sample consisted of central memory CD4+ T cells from blood. The receptor set was obtained from a man younger than 40 with type 1 diabetes.

This chain links TRBV9 with TRBJ2-1; 11 bases align to TRBD1. V trimming: 2 bases; J trimming: 7 bases; junction bases outside the gene matches: 8. The germline V gene has CDR1 SGDLS and CDR2 YYNGEE. This CDR3 comprises 16 residues. The chain's CDR3 is CASSVRRTGGRNEQFF. CDR3 bases: TGTGCCAGCAGCGTCCGAAGGACAGGGGGCAGGAATGAGCAGTTCTTC.

This rearrangement joins TRBV19 to TRBJ2-7; 9 bases are a match to TRBD2. Germline V lookup: CDR1 LNHDA, CDR2 SQIVND (reference sequence). Unmatched junction bases numbered 5, after V lost 6 bases and J lost 2 bases. This CDR3 contains 14 residues. CDR3 loop: CASRPSGTTYEQYF. The CDR3 DNA reads as TGTGCCAGTAGACCTAGCGGGACCACCTACGAGCAGTACTTC.

The chain couples TRBV28 to TRBJ1-2; D ambiguous. Germline loops: CDR1 MDHEN, CDR2 SYDVKM. The CDR3 consists of 12 residues. The V end was cut by 5 bases, the J end by 3 bases, with 7 bases between. CDR3 residues: CASSLGDYGYTF. CDR3 coding DNA: TGTGCCAGCAGTCTTGGTGACTATGGCTACACCTTC.

The chain links TRBV7-2 to TRBJ2-1, with TRBD2 matching over 9 bases. J gave up 12 bases and V 2 bases, and 14 bases lay outside the gene matches. The CDR3 is 16 amino acids. Per the germline V gene, CDR1 is SGHTA and CDR2 is FQGNSA. The CDR3 reads CASSLKARREGHRQFF. In DNA form, the CDR3 reads TGTGCCAGCAGCTTAAAGGCCCGGCGGGAGGGCCATCGGCAGTTCTTC.

This clone was seen more than once but under ten times. This chain connects TRBV2 to TRBJ2-5; 7 bases are shared with TRBD2. CDR1 is SNHLY, CDR2 FYNNEI, per germline. CDR3 length: 16 residues. V gave up 4 bases and J gave up 3 bases; unmatched junction bases: 11. CDR3 protein: CASSALIGGREETQYF. The DNA for the CDR3 is TGTGCCAGCAGTGCTCTTATAGGTGGGAGGGAAGAGACCCAGTACTTC.

Many counts were recorded for this clone. The CDR3 sequence is CASSQDLAGEQYF. The CDR3, as DNA: TGTGCCAGCAGCCAAGATTTAGCGGGCGAGCAGTACTTC. V is TRBV14 and J is TRBJ2-7; 7 bases fit TRBD2. Germline CDR1 is SGHDN and CDR2 is FVKESK. The CDR3 is 13 amino acids. The V and J ends lost 0 bases and 6 bases, in that order; junction bases with no gene match: 2. Full variable domain (missing parts from reference TRBV14 and TRBJ2-7): EAGVTQFPSHSVIEKGQTVTLRCDPISGHDNLYWYRRVMGKEIKFLLHFVKESKQDESGMPNNRFLAERTGGTYSTLKVQPAELEDSGVYFCASSQDLAGEQYFGPGTRLTVT.

This clone was counted only a few times. The chain links TRBV7-2 to TRBJ2-5; D is possibly TRBD2 (5 bases). CDR1 is SGHTA and CDR2 is FQGNSA in the germline V gene. The CDR3 covers 15 residues. Trimming removed 5 bases at V and 5 bases at J, with 18 bases between. CDR3 DNA: TGTGCCAGCAGCCCATATGGACTCCTCGGGGAGACCCAGTACTTC. It encodes CASSPYGLLGETQYF.

The chain combines TRBV7-9 with TRBJ2-1; 10 nucleotides line up with TRBD2. The CDR3 runs 16 residues. The ends lost 5 bases at V and 6 bases at J; junction bases unmatched: 10. Germline CDR1 and CDR2: SEHNR and FQNEAQ (reference sequence). Written as DNA, the CDR3 is TGTGCCAGCAGCCTGGGGGCTAGCGGGAGCGGCAATGAGCAGTTCTTC. The encoded protein is CASSLGASGSGNEQFF.

V usage is TRBV10-3 and J usage is TRBJ2-3; D is perhaps TRBD1 (5 bases). The V end was cut by 2 bases, the J end by 4 bases, with 10 bases between. The CDR3 runs 14 residues. In germline, CDR1 is ENHRY, CDR2 SYGVKD. The CDR3 spells CAISERQGADTQYF. The CDR3 coding sequence is TGTGCCATCAGTGAGCGCCAGGGTGCAGATACGCAGTATTTT.

This sequence joins TRBV7-2 and TRBJ2-3; D possibly corresponds to TRBD2 (5 bases). The CDR3 consists of 14 residues. Germline CDR1 reads SGHTA; CDR2 reads FQGNSA. V lost 6 bases and J 6 bases, leaving 16 bases between the germline ends. The CDR3 DNA is TGTGCCAGCAGGGCTAGCACCGCGAGGGATACGCAGTATTTT. It codes for CASRASTARDTQYF.

This clone was seen only a few times. The rearrangement uses TRBV7-6 and TRBJ2-1, with D tentatively TRBD1 (5 bases). Germline values: CDR1 SGHVS, CDR2 FNYEAQ. The CDR3 spans 16 residues. Trimming stripped 2 bases from V and 9 bases from J, with 20 bases between. Written as DNA, the CDR3 is TGTGCCAGCAGCTTATTGTCCGTGGGGCTGGCTCGTGAGCAGTTCTTC. It encodes CASSLLSVGLAREQFF.

This clone was detected ten times or more. The gene calls are TRBV7-9 and TRBJ1-5; TRBD1 aligns across 9 bases. The CDR3 is 17 amino acids. V lost 4 bases to trimming and J lost 5 bases; unmatched junction nucleotides: 12. CDR1 and CDR2 (germline): SEHNR, FQNEAQ (reference sequence). The CDR3 nucleotides are TGTGCCAGCAGCTCAGTGGCCGGGACAGGGAGTTATCAGCCCCAGCATTTT. Protein: CASSSVAGTGSYQPQHF.

This clone was seen more than once but under ten times. This chain uses TRBV2 with TRBJ1-2, with D hard to call. The germline V gene encodes CDR1 SNHLY and CDR2 FYNNEI. The CDR3 runs 14 residues. The V and J ends lost 6 bases and 8 bases respectively, with 19 bases between them. CDR3 bases: TGTGCCAGCAGCCCCTTCCTGTCAGCTGACGGCTACACCTTC. This codes for CASSPFLSADGYTF.

This chain uses TRBV18 with TRBJ2-2; no definite D call. The CDR3 spans 15 residues. Germline V lookup: CDR1 KGHSH, CDR2 LQKENI. Trimming shortened V by 1 base and J by 1 base, and 7 bases separated the two germline ends. The DNA of the CDR3 is TGTGCCAGCTCACCACTAACACTGAACACCGGGGAGCTGTTTTTT. This translates into CASSPLTLNTGELFF.

This clone was detected only a few times. This chain uses TRBV7-2 with TRBJ2-1; D not certain. Germline CDR1 is SGHTA and CDR2 is FQGNSA. The CDR3 totals 13 residues. V was trimmed by 5 bases and J by 6 bases, leaving 11 bases between them. For the CDR3, the DNA is TGTGCCAGCAGCCCCCGACAAAGCAATGAGCAGTTCTTC. It specifies CASSPRQSNEQFF.

This clone was counted between two and nine times. The CDR3 DNA reads as TGTGCCAGCAGCCAAGGGTACAGACAGGGGCGGGAGACCCAGTACTTC. This sequence encodes CASSQGYRQGRETQYF. The J gene is TRBJ2-5, the V gene TRBV14; TRBD1 agrees at 8 bases. Germline loops: CDR1 SGHDN, CDR2 FVKESK. J gave up 5 bases and V 1 base, and 9 bases lay outside the gene matches. The CDR3 length is 16 residues.

This rearrangement joins TRBV30 to TRBJ1-5; D unresolved. This CDR3 has 14 amino acids. CDR1 and CDR2 (germline): GTSNPN, SVGIG (reference sequence). The V gene lost 1 base and the J gene lost 6 bases, with 13 bases spanning the gap. This CDR3 is CAWSEGDWGQPQHF. The CDR3, as DNA: TGTGCCTGGAGTGAAGGTGATTGGGGTCAGCCCCAGCATTTT.

For this clone: The same CDR3 also results from other DNA sequences found in this sample. V gene TRBV5-1 combines with J gene TRBJ1-1; D is undetermined. The CDR3 loop spans 13 amino acids. V was trimmed by 2 bases and J by 1 base, leaving 6 bases between them. Germline loops: CDR1 SGHRS, CDR2 YFSETQ. In nucleotides, the CDR3 is TGCGCCAGCAGCTTCAGTGAGAACACTGAAGCTTTCTTT. As protein: CASSFSENTEAFF.

This clone was seen only a few times. It is likely a read error: a sequence one base away is far more abundant. Other DNA variants within this sample encode the same CDR3. The chain uses TRBV4-2 and TRBJ1-1, with D perhaps matching TRBD1 (5 bases). The germline V gene encodes CDR1 LGHNA and CDR2 YNFKEQ. The CDR3 spans 13 residues. Trimming removed 5 bases at V and 1 base at J, with 8 bases between. The CDR3, as DNA: TGTGCCAGCAGCTTGGACACGAACACTGAAGCTTTCTTT. It specifies CASSLDTNTEAFF.

The J gene is TRBJ1-3, the V gene TRBV9; D call uncertain. Germline V gene data show CDR1 as SGDLS and CDR2 as YYNGEE. The CDR3 has 14 residues. V was trimmed by 1 base and J by 0 bases, leaving 5 bases between them. The CDR3 region is CASSVTSSGNTIYF. CDR3 nucleotide sequence: TGTGCCAGCAGCGTAACCTCCTCTGGAAACACCATATATTTT.